This T cell receptor (beta chain) came from a study of T cells after yellow fever vaccination. Researchers made TCR cDNA using 5'RACE template switching, and this step added a universal primer site and UMIs. TCRdb re-called the 5' RACE reads with MiXCR, one entry per CDR3 protein. The table shows some 290,000 distinct CDR3 sequences, with about 10% occurring only once. A few counts support this clonotype. Its antigen remains unidentified. Study conclusions and caveats: The study re-detected most primary-vaccination clones after the booster (roughly 95% CD4, 80% to 90% CD8).

The V end lost 3 bases, the J end lost 6 bases, and 21 bases lay between the germline ends. The V gene's germline CDR1 is ENHRY and CDR2 SYGVKD. The CDR3 sequence is 17 residues long. The sequencing used CD4+ T cells sorted from PBMCs, collected 45 days after the yellow fever booster vaccination. This chain uses TRBV10-3 with TRBJ2-1, with D perhaps matching TRBD1 (6 bases). The source is a man between 18 and 35 years old who received the YFV17D yellow fever vaccine. CDR3: CAISDLPRGGGSNEQFF. The CDR3 region has the DNA TGTGCCATCAGTGATCTTCCCAGGGGTGGGGGATCCAATGAGCAGTTCTTC.